The present T cell receptor beta chain was sequenced within a study of long-term antiretroviral therapy in people with HIV. There were no participants with HIV treated outside the United States. The V and J ends lost 0 bases and 4 bases respectively, with 18 bases between them. The CDR3 consists of 18 residues. Germline V CDR1 and CDR2: SEHNR, FQNEAQ (reference sequence). Samples were assayed with immunoSEQ v3.0 at survey level. Only in-frame clones appear in the TCRdb table, and some are missing; sequencing was by immunoSEQ multiplex PCR. Among about 33,000 clones, around 80% were seen once, and the ten largest hold under 8.5%.

The sample here was unsorted PBMCs, taken 2 years after starting antiretroviral therapy. This clonotype originated in a woman aged 45-65 years with HIV. The chain has TRBV7-9 and TRBJ2-2; no clear D. CDR3 bases: TGTGCCAGCAGCTTAGCGATGGAGTCCCTCGTTGGCACCGGGGAGCTGTTTTTT. This codes for CASSLAMESLVGTGELFF. The full variable domain, rest sourced from reference TRBV7-9 and TRBJ2-2, is DTGVSQNPRHKITKRGQNVTFRCDPISEHNRLYWYRQTLGQGPEFLTYFQNEAQLEKSRLLSDRFSAERPKGSFSTLEIQRTEQGDSAMYLCASSLAMESLVGTGELFFGEGSRLTVL.